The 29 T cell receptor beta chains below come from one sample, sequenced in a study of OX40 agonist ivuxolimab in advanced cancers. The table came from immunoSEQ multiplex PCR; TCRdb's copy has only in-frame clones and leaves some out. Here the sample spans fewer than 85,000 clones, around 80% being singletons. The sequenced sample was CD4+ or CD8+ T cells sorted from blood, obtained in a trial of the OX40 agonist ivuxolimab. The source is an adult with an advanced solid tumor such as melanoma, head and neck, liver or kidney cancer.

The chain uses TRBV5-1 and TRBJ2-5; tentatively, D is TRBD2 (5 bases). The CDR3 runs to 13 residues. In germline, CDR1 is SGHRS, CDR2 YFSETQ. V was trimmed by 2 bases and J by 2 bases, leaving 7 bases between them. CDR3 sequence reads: CASSFGVQETQYF. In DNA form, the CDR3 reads TGCGCCAGCAGCTTCGGGGTTCAAGAGACCCAGTACTTC.

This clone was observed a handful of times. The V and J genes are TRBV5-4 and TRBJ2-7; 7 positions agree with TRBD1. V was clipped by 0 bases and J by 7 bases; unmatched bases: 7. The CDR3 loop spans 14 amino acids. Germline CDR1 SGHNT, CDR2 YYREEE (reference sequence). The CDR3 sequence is CASSLGDSLGEQYF. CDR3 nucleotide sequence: TGTGCCAGCAGCTTGGGGGACAGTCTGGGAGAGCAGTACTTC.

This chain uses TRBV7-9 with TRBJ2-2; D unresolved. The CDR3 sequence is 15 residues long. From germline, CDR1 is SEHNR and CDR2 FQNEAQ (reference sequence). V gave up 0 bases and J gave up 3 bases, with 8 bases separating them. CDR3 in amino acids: CASSLALLYTGELFF. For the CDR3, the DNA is TGTGCCAGCAGCTTAGCCCTCCTCTACACCGGGGAGCTGTTTTTT.

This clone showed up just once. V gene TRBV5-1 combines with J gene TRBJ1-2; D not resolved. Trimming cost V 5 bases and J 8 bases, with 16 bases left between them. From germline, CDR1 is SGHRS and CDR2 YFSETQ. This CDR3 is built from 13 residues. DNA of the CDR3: TGCGCCAGCAGTTCGCAAGGGCGCCGAGGCTACACCTTC. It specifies CASSSQGRRGYTF.

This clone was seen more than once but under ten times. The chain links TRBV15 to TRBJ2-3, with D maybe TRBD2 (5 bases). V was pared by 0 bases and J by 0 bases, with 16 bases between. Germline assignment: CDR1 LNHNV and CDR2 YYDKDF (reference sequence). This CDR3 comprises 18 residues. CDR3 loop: CATSRESLADPSTDTQYF. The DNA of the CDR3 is TGTGCCACCAGCAGAGAGTCCCTAGCCGATCCTAGCACAGATACGCAGTATTTT.

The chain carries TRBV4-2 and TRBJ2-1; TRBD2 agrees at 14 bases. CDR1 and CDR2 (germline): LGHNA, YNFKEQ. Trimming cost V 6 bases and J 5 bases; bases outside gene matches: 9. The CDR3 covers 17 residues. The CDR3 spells CASSQSGLAGGNNEQFF. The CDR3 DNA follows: TGTGCCAGCAGTCAAAGTGGACTAGCGGGGGGAAACAATGAGCAGTTCTTC.

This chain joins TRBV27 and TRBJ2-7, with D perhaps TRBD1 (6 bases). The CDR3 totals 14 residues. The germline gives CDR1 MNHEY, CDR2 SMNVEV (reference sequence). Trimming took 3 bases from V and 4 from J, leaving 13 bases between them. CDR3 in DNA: TGTGCCAGCAGTTTGGGACCCAGGGGATACGAGCAGTACTTC. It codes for CASSLGPRGYEQYF.

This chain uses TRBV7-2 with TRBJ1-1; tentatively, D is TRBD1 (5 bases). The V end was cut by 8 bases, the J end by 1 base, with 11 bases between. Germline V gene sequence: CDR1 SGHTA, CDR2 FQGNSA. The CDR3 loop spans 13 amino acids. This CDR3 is CASRSGENTEAFF. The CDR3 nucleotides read TGTGCCAGCCGGTCGGGGGAGAACACTGAAGCTTTCTTT.

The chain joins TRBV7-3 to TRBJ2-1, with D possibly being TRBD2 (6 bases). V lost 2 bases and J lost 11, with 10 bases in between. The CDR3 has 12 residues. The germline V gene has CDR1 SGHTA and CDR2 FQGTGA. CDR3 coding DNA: TGTGCCAGCAGCTTAGGAGGGGAAAAGCAGTTCTTC. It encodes CASSLGGEKQFF.

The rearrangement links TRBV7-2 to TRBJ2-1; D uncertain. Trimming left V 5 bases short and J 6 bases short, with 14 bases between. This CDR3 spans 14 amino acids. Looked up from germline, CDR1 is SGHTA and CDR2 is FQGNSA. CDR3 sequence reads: CASSAEQLVNEQFF. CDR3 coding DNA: TGTGCCAGCAGCGCTGAGCAGCTAGTCAATGAGCAGTTCTTC.

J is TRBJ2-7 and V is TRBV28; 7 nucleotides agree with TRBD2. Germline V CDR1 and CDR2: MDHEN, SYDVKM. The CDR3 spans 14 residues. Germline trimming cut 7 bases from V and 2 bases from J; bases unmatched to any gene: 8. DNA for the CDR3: TGTGCCAGCACTTATTCTAGCGGAACCTACGAGCAGTACTTC. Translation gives CASTYSSGTYEQYF. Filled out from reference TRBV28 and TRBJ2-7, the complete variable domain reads DVKVTQSSRYLVKRTGEKVFLECVQDMDHENMFWYRQDPGLGLRLIYFSYDVKMKEKGDIPEGYSVSREKKERFSLILESASTNQTSMYLCASTYSSGTYEQYFGPGTRLTVT.

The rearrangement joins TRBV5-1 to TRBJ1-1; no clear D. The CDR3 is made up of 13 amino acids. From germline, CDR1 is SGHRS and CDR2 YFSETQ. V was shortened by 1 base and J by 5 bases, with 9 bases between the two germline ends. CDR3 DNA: TGCGCCAGCAGCTTGTTCGGGGAAACTGAAGCTTTCTTT. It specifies CASSLFGETEAFF. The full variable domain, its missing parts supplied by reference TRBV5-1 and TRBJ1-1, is KAGVTQTPRYLIKTRGQQVTLSCSPISGHRSVSWYQQTPGQGLQFLFEYFSETQRNKGNFPGRFSGRQFSNSRSEMNVSTLELGDSALYLCASSLFGETEAFFGQGTRLTVV.

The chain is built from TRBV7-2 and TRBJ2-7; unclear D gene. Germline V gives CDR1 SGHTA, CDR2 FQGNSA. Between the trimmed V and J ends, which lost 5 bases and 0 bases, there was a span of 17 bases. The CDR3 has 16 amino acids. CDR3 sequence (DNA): TGTGCCAGCAGCCCAGACGGAGACCAGAACTCCTACGAGCAGTACTTC. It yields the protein CASSPDGDQNSYEQYF.

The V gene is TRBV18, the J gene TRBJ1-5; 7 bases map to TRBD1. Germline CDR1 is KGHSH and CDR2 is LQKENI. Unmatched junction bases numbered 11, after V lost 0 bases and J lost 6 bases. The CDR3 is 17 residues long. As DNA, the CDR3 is TGTGCCAGCTCACCACCGGCAGGTGGAGGGGGCATTCAGCCCCAGCATTTT. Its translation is CASSPPAGGGGIQPQHF.

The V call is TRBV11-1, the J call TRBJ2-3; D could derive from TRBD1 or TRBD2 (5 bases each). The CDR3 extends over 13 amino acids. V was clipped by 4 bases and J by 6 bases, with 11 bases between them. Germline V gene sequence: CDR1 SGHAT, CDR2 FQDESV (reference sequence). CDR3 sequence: CASSYPGADTQYF. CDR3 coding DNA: TGTGCCAGCAGCTACCCCGGGGCGGATACGCAGTATTTT. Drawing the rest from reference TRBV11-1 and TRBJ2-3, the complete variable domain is EAEVAQSPRYKITEKSQAVAFWCDPISGHATLYWYRQILGQGPELLVQFQDESVVDDSQLPKDRFSAERLKGVDSTLKIQPAELGDSAMYLCASSYPGADTQYFGPGTRLTVL.

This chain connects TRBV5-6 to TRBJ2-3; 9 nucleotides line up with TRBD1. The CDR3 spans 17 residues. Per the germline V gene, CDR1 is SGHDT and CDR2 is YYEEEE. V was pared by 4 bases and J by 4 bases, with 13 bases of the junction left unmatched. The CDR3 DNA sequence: TGTGCCAGCAGCCCACTGGGACAGGGAAAAGGCTCAGATACGCAGTATTTT. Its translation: CASSPLGQGKGSDTQYF.

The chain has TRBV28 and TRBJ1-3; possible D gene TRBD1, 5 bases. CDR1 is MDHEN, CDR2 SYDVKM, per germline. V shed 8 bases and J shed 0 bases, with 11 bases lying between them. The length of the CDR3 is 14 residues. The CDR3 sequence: CASVTGGSGNTIYF. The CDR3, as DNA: TGTGCCAGCGTCACAGGAGGCTCTGGAAACACCATATATTTT.

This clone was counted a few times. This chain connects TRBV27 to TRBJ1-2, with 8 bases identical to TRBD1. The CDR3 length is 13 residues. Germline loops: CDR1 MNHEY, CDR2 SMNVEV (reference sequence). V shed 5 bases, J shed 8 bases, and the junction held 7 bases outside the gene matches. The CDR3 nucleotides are TGTGCCAGCAGTCCCGGGACAGGTAGAGGCTACACCTTC. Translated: CASSPGTGRGYTF.

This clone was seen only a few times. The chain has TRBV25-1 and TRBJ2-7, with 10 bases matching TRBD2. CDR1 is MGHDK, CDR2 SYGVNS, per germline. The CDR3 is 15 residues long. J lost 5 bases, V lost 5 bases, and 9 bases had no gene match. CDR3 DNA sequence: TGTGCCAGCAGTCCCCCGGGACTAGCGTACAACGAGCAGTACTTC. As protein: CASSPPGLAYNEQYF.

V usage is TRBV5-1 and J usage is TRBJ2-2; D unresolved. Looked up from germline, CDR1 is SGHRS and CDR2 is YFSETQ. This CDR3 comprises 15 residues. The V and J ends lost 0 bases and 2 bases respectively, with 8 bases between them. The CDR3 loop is CASSLGNSNTGELFF. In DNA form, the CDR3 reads TGCGCCAGCAGCTTGGGAAATTCAAACACCGGGGAGCTGTTTTTT.

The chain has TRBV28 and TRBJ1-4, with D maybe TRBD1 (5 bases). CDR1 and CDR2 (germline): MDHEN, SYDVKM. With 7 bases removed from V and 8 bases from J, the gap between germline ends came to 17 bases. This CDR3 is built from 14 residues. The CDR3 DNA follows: TGTGCCAGCACTTGGGGCGCCGATGGGGAAAAACTGTTTTTT. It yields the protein CASTWGADGEKLFF.

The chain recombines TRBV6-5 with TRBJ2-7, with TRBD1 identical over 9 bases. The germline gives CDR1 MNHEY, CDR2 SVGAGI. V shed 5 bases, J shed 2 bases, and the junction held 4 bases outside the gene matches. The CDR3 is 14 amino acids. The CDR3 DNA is TGTGCCAGCAGTCCCGGGACAGGGCCCTACGAGCAGTACTTC. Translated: CASSPGTGPYEQYF.

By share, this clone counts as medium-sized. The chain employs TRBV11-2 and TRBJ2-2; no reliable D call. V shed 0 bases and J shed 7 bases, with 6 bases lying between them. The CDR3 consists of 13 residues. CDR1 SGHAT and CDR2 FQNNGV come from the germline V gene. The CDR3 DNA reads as TGTGCCAGCAGCTTAGAGAATAGCGGGGAGCTGTTTTTT. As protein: CASSLENSGELFF.

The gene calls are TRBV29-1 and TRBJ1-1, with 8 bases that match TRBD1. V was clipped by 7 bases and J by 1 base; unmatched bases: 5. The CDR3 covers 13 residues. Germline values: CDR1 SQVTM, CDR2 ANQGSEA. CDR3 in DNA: TGCAGCGGTGAGGGACAGGAGAACACTGAAGCTTTCTTT. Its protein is CSGEGQENTEAFF.

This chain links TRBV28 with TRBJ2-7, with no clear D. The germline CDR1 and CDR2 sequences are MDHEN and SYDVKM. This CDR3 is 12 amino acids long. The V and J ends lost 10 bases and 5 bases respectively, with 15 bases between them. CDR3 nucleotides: TGTGCCACGTTTGAGGTCTACGACGAGCAGTACTTC. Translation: CATFEVYDEQYF.

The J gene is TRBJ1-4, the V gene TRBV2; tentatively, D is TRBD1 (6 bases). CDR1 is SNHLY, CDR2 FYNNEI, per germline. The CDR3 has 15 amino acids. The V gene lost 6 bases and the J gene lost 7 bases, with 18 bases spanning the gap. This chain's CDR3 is CASSERGLRGEKLFF. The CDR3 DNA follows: TGTGCCAGCAGCGAACGGGGTCTCAGGGGTGAAAAACTGTTTTTT.

The CDR3, as DNA: TGTGCCAGCAGCTTTGCCAACAGCGGCATTCAGTACTTC. Translated: CASSFANSGIQYF. The V and J genes are TRBV7-2 and TRBJ2-4; a possible D gene is TRBD2 (5 bases). The CDR3 contains 13 residues. CDR1 SGHTA and CDR2 FQGNSA come from the germline V gene. V lost 3 bases to trimming and J lost 9 bases, with 12 bases between them.

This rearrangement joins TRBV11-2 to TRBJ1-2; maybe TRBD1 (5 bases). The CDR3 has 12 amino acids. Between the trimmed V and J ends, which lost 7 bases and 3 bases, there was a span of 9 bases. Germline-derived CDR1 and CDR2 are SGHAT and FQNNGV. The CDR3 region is CASKQEYYGYTF. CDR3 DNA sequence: TGTGCCAGCAAACAGGAGTACTATGGCTACACCTTC.

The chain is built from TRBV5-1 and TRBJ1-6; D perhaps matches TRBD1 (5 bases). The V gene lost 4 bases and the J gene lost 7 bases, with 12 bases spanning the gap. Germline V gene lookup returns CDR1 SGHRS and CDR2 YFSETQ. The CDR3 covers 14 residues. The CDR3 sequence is CASSQQVGNSPLHF. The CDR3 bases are TGCGCCAGCAGCCAACAGGTTGGGAATTCACCCCTCCACTTT.